This T cell receptor (beta chain) was captured by sequencing in a study of identical twins. This CDR3 spans 12 amino acids. V shed 7 bases and J shed 5 bases, with 11 bases lying between them. TCRdb redid the calling of the 5' RACE reads with MiXCR, one entry per CDR3 protein. The table has 350,000 to 450,000 distinct CDR3 sequences, approximately 18% seen once. The clonotype comes from a man aged 50 to 60 in good health. The material sequenced was naive T cells sorted from blood. This chain uses TRBV12-3 or TRBV12-4 with TRBJ1-2; D is unclear. The CDR3 DNA reads TGTGCCAGCAACAAATTAGGGTATGGCTACACCTTC. It encodes CASNKLGYGYTF.